Presented here are 5 T cell receptor beta chains from one specimen sequenced in a study of shared clonotypes between healthy human individuals. Here immunoSEQ multiplex PCR was the method, and the copy in TCRdb shows in-frame clones only, minus some. The table includes roughly 700,000 clones, roughly 70% detected once. Material: memory CD4+ T cells sorted from blood. The subset here: CD45RA-negative fraction. The source is a woman in her 30s in good health.

V is TRBV6-5 and J is TRBJ1-2, with 9 bases identical to TRBD1. The CDR3 totals 13 residues. The V and J ends lost 6 bases and 8 bases, in that order; junction bases with no gene match: 7. The germline V gene encodes CDR1 MNHEY and CDR2 SVGAGI. The DNA for the CDR3 is TGTGCCAGCAGCCTTGGACAGGGGTTGGGCTACACCTTC. It translates to CASSLGQGLGYTF.

The DNA for the CDR3 is TGCGCCAGCAGTGAAGAACTAGCGGGATATGCAGATACGCAGTATTTT. Encoded protein: CASSEELAGYADTQYF. The chain recombines TRBV10-1 with TRBJ2-3, with TRBD2 matching 10 bases. Germline V gives CDR1 WNHNN, CDR2 SYGVQD (reference sequence). V lost 3 bases to trimming and J lost 4 bases; unmatched junction nucleotides: 7. The CDR3 has 16 residues.

In this sample, this clone turned up a few times. This rearrangement joins TRBV5-1 to TRBJ2-7; 12 bases are a match to TRBD1. Germline V gene sequence: CDR1 SGHRS, CDR2 YFSETQ. V shed 4 bases, J shed 7 bases, and the junction held 6 bases outside the gene matches. The CDR3 is made up of 14 amino acids. CDR3 nucleotide sequence: TGCGCCAGCAGCCTAGGGACAGGGGGCGTAGAGCAGTACTTC. Protein sequence: CASSLGTGGVEQYF.

The chain links TRBV6-6 to TRBJ1-1; possible D gene TRBD1, 5 bases. Trimming took off 8 bases at V and 2 bases at J, with 9 bases between the two ends. The CDR3 is 12 amino acids. Germline loops: CDR1 MNHNY, CDR2 SVGAGI (reference sequence). CDR3 in DNA: TGTGCCAGCCGACAGCTTAACACTGAAGCTTTCTTT. Amino acids: CASRQLNTEAFF.

The rearrangement uses TRBV2 and TRBJ1-2; TRBD1 matches at 7 bases. The germline V gene encodes CDR1 SNHLY and CDR2 FYNNEI. The CDR3 runs to 15 residues. The V segment lost 0 bases and the J segment 4 bases; nucleotides outside the gene matches: 5. CDR3 DNA: TGTGCCAGCAGTGAAGCGGCGGGACAGCCCTATGGCTACACCTTC. Translation: CASSEAAGQPYGYTF. Drawing the rest from reference TRBV2 and TRBJ1-2, the complete variable domain is EPEVTQTPSHQVTQMGQEVILRCVPISNHLYFYWYRQILGQKVEFLVSFYNNEISEKSEIFDDQFSVERPDGSNFTLKIRSTKLEDSAMYFCASSEAAGQPYGYTFGSGTRLTVV.